Given below is one T cell receptor (beta chain) in context. Other DNA sequences in this specimen translate into the identical CDR3. The data are from a study of cytomegalovirus exposure and HLA in healthy donors. After removal of 0 bases from V and 2 bases from J, the junction contained 0 bases not matched to a gene. Germline V lookup: CDR1 SGHRS, CDR2 YFSETQ. The CDR3 extends over 14 amino acids. PCR amplification relied on 60 Vbeta primers (plus 13 Jbeta primers). TCRdb's table, derived via immunoSEQ multiplex PCR, lists solely in-frame clones and lacks some. The sample yields over 150,000 clones, about 80% seen once.

The TCR originated in a woman aged 60-70 years in good health and CMV-seropositive. Input material: PBMCs. V and J are TRBV5-1 and TRBJ1-2; TRBD1 matches 8 bases. The CDR3 reads CASSLGDRNYGYTF. The CDR3 coding sequence is TGCGCCAGCAGCTTGGGGGACAGGAACTATGGCTACACCTTC.